One sample yielded the 7 T cell receptor beta chains listed below, sequenced in a study of blood T cells in healthy people across ages. The use of a sample-barcoded 5' primer and a J-beta primer mix characterized a second PCR of roughly 6 to 12 cycles. TCRdb re-derived calls from the 5' RACE reads in MiXCR, one entry per CDR3 protein. The data contain around 1,000,000 distinct CDR3 sequences, approximately 25% of them seen just once; the ten biggest clones take up 0.65% to 0.75%. This sample was shared with a second study, whose subject was T cells of mothers and their children.

Sequencing was done on a sample of blood. The receptors shown here come from a girl aged 2-10 years in good health.

This clonotype has more than one count but fewer than ten. The rearrangement links TRBV29-1 to TRBJ2-5, with D perhaps being TRBD1 or TRBD2 (6 bases each). CDR3 length equals 12 residues. CDR1 and CDR2 (germline): SQVTM, ANQGSEA. CDR3 region: CSIPSRGGGKYF. For the CDR3, the DNA is TGCTCCATCCCCTCCAGGGGAGGAGGAAAGTACTTC.

The chain couples TRBV5-5 to TRBJ1-6; D remains unclear. V lost 0 bases and J lost 10, with 8 bases in between. CDR1 is SGHKS, CDR2 YYEKEE, per germline (reference sequence). CDR3 length equals 13 residues. Here the CDR3 reads CASSLDLWSPLHF. CDR3 in DNA: TGTGCCAGCAGCTTGGACCTGTGGTCACCCCTCCACTTT.

There are a few counts of this clonotype. One end of the junction is discordant with germline, which a read error may explain. The genes are TRBV27 and TRBJ2-5; no firm D call. There are 13 residues in the CDR3. Germline V CDR1 and CDR2: MNHEY, SMNVEV (reference sequence). CDR3: CVSSLGFGETQYF. DNA for the CDR3: TGTGTCAGCAGTTTAGGATTTGGAGAGACCCAGTACTTC.

The J gene is TRBJ2-1, the V gene TRBV6-1, with D perhaps matching TRBD1 (5 bases). CDR1 and CDR2 (germline): MNHNS, SASEGT. This CDR3 is 14 amino acids long. Deletions cut 4 bases from V and 5 bases from J, with 12 bases between. The CDR3 spells CASSGQITDNEQFF. CDR3 DNA: TGTGCCAGCAGTGGACAGATTACTGACAATGAGCAGTTCTTC.

The CDR3 DNA reads as TGTGCCAGCAGCCCACCCGGTTTCAATCAGCCCCAGCATTTT. Its protein product is CASSPPGFNQPQHF. This chain uses TRBV28 with TRBJ1-5; no reliable D call. V lost 6 bases, J lost 3 bases, and 12 bases lay in between. CDR3 length: 14 amino acids. Germline V gene sequence: CDR1 MDHEN, CDR2 SYDVKM.

The chain couples TRBV19 to TRBJ2-5, with a possible D match to TRBD2 (7 bases). Trimming removed 8 bases at V and 2 bases at J, with 18 bases between. The CDR3 covers 15 residues. The germline CDR1 and CDR2 sequences are LNHDA and SQIVND (reference sequence). For the CDR3, the DNA is TGTGCCAGTTCCACAGGGAGGGGCCCACAAGAGACCCAGTACTTC. Translation: CASSTGRGPQETQYF.

This clonotype has a handful of counts. The V call is TRBV7-6, the J call TRBJ1-4; 7 bases align to TRBD1. The V and J ends lost 9 bases and 4 bases, in that order; junction bases with no gene match: 5. The CDR3 covers 13 residues. Per germline, CDR1 SGHVS and CDR2 FNYEAQ. The CDR3 region has the DNA TGTGCCAGTCGACAGGGTCTTAATGAAAAACTGTTTTTT. Translating gives CASRQGLNEKLFF.